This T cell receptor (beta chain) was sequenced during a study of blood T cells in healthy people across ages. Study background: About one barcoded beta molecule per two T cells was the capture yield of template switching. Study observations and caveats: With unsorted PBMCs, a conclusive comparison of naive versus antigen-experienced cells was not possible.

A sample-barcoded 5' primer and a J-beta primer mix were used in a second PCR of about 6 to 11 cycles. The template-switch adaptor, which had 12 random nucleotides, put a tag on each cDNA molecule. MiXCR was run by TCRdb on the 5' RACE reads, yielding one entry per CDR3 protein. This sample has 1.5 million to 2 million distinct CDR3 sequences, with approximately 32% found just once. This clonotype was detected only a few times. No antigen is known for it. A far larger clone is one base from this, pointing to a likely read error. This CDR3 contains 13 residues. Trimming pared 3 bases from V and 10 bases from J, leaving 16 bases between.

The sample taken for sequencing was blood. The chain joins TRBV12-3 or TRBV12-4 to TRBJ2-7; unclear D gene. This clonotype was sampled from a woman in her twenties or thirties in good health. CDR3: CASSLGSQESQYF. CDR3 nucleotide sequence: TGTGCCAGCAGTTTGGGCTCGCAAGAGTCCCAGTACTTC.